This TCR beta chain was observed in a study of metastatic and nonmetastatic thyroid tumors. Through MiXCR, TCRdb re-clonotyped the PCR reads. In the table there are more than 10,000 clones, 25% to 35% of which are singletons. Germline lookup yields CDR1 KGHSH and CDR2 LQKENI. The germline V and J ends were trimmed by 3 bases and 4 bases, with 13 bases remaining between them. This CDR3 region has 15 residues. Patients underwent thyroid surgery, and none had received any treatment before it. The chain is built from TRBV18 and TRBJ1-5; D remains unclear. Sequencing was performed on tumor tissue. The receptor comes from a female donor with papillary thyroid cancer or a benign thyroid nodule (not recorded which). Some clones in this sample may be carry-over from other donors' samples. DNA of the CDR3: TGTGCCAGCTCACCGGGAGGCCCGAGGAATCAGCCCCAGCATTTT. Translated: CASSPGGPRNQPQHF.